This is a list of T cell receptor beta chains from one sample in a study of T cells in Graves' hyperthyroidism and ophthalmopathy. TCRdb ran MiXCR on the multiplex PCR reads and lists one entry per CDR3 protein. Of some 140,000 distinct CDR3 sequences in the sample, about 20% were seen once. Material for sequencing was blood. Receptors originate from a woman aged 45-59 years with Graves' hyperthyroidism that later progressed to Graves' ophthalmopathy. The CDR3 runs from the conserved cysteine through the conserved F or W. Fields, in order: CDR3 length, D gene, V gene, clone size, J gene, CDR3 protein, CDR3 DNA. D genes are given only for firm matches. Clone size is stated in some rows and not others, as once, few, many or a class when expanded.

cdr3_length: 12
d_call: TRBD1
v_call: TRBV20-1
clone_size: many
j_call: TRBJ1-2
cdr3_aa: CRCRQGDSGYTF
cdr3_nt: TGCAGATGTAGACAGGGGGACAGTGGCTACACCTTC

cdr3_length: 13
d_call: NA
v_call: TRBV11-2
clone_size: many
j_call: TRBJ2-7
cdr3_aa: CASSSARDLEQYF
cdr3_nt: TGTGCCAGCAGCTCGGCCCGGGACTTGGAGCAGTACTTC

cdr3_length: 14
d_call: NA
v_call: TRBV20-1
clone_size: many
j_call: TRBJ1-5
cdr3_aa: CSARGAGLYQPQHF
cdr3_nt: TGCAGTGCTAGGGGAGCGGGTCTCTATCAGCCCCAGCATTTT

cdr3_length: 16
d_call: NA
v_call: TRBV30
clone_size: many
j_call: TRBJ1-1
cdr3_aa: CAWTPKSGGINTEAFF
cdr3_nt: TGTGCCTGGACCCCCAAATCGGGGGGAATCAACACTGAAGCTTTCTTT

cdr3_length: 14
d_call: NA
v_call: TRBV11-2
clone_size: many
j_call: TRBJ2-1
cdr3_aa: CASSLAGRAHEQFF
cdr3_nt: TGTGCCAGCAGCTTAGCGGGCAGGGCCCATGAGCAGTTCTTC

cdr3_length: 17
d_call: NA
v_call: TRBV20-1
clone_size: NA
j_call: TRBJ2-7
cdr3_aa: CSARDPNGRQLPYEQYF
cdr3_nt: TGCAGTGCTAGAGATCCAAACGGTCGACAGCTACCCTACGAGCAGTACTTC

cdr3_length: 13
d_call: TRBD2
v_call: TRBV28
clone_size: few
j_call: TRBJ2-3
cdr3_aa: CAVGREESDTQYF
cdr3_nt: TGTGCCGTGGGGCGGGAGGAATCAGATACGCAGTATTTT

cdr3_length: 12
d_call: NA
v_call: TRBV6-2/TRBV6-3
clone_size: NA
j_call: TRBJ2-1
cdr3_aa: CASSRSYNEQFF
cdr3_nt: TGTGCCAGCAGCCGAAGTTACAATGAGCAGTTCTTC

cdr3_length: 14
d_call: NA
v_call: TRBV20-1
clone_size: many
j_call: TRBJ2-7
cdr3_aa: CSARMGNPAYEQYF
cdr3_nt: TGCAGTGCTAGAATGGGGAATCCAGCCTACGAGCAGTACTTC

cdr3_length: 13
d_call: NA
v_call: TRBV7-9
clone_size: NA
j_call: TRBJ1-2
cdr3_aa: CASSQGRYYGYTF
cdr3_nt: TGTGCCAGCAGCCAGGGACGGTACTATGGCTACACCTTC

cdr3_length: 15
d_call: NA
v_call: TRBV18
clone_size: many
j_call: TRBJ2-5
cdr3_aa: CASSPSPRVSETQYF
cdr3_nt: TGTGCCAGCTCGCCCTCCCCCAGGGTGTCGGAGACCCAGTACTTC

cdr3_length: 16
d_call: TRBD2
v_call: TRBV9
clone_size: many
j_call: TRBJ2-1
cdr3_aa: CASSPGTSGVTNEQFF
cdr3_nt: TGTGCCAGCAGCCCCGGGACTAGCGGCGTCACCAATGAGCAGTTCTTC

cdr3_length: 14
d_call: NA
v_call: TRBV20-1
clone_size: few
j_call: TRBJ1-2
cdr3_aa: CSARDRVRYDGYTF
cdr3_nt: TGCAGTGCTAGAGATCGGGTACGGTACGATGGCTACACCTTC

cdr3_length: 14
d_call: NA
v_call: TRBV27
clone_size: NA
j_call: TRBJ1-6
cdr3_aa: CASTTETVGSPLHF
cdr3_nt: TGTGCCAGCACCACGGAGACGGTGGGTTCACCCCTCCACTTT

cdr3_length: 15
d_call: TRBD1
v_call: TRBV6-1
clone_size: NA
j_call: TRBJ1-1
cdr3_aa: CASRSGQVEGTEAFF
cdr3_nt: TGTGCCAGCAGGTCAGGACAGGTGGAGGGCACTGAAGCTTTCTTT

cdr3_length: 15
d_call: NA
v_call: TRBV20-1
clone_size: many
j_call: TRBJ2-1
cdr3_aa: CSARLFAGPYNEQFF
cdr3_nt: TGCAGTGCTAGACTCTTCGCGGGGCCCTACAATGAGCAGTTCTTC

cdr3_length: 14
d_call: NA
v_call: TRBV6-1
clone_size: many
j_call: TRBJ1-1
cdr3_aa: CASPPPDLNTEAFF
cdr3_nt: TGTGCCAGCCCACCACCTGACCTGAACACTGAAGCTTTCTTT

cdr3_length: 16
d_call: TRBD1
v_call: TRBV19
clone_size: NA
j_call: TRBJ1-2
cdr3_aa: CASSLGDRGRSYGYTF
cdr3_nt: TGTGCCAGTAGTCTCGGGGACAGGGGGCGCAGCTATGGCTACACCTTC

cdr3_length: 12
d_call: NA
v_call: TRBV24-1
clone_size: NA
j_call: TRBJ1-5
cdr3_aa: CATSDLGQPQHF
cdr3_nt: TGTGCCACCAGTGATTTGGGTCAGCCCCAGCATTTT

cdr3_length: 13
d_call: TRBD1
v_call: TRBV20-1
clone_size: NA
j_call: TRBJ1-5
cdr3_aa: CSARGQPNQPQHF
cdr3_nt: TGCAGTGCTAGGGGACAGCCGAATCAGCCCCAGCATTTT

cdr3_length: 13
d_call: NA
v_call: TRBV28
clone_size: NA
j_call: TRBJ2-1
cdr3_aa: CASSPPRGNEQFF
cdr3_nt: TGTGCCAGCAGTCCCCCCCGAGGAAATGAGCAGTTCTTC

cdr3_length: 11
d_call: NA
v_call: TRBV6-1
clone_size: many
j_call: TRBJ2-7
cdr3_aa: CASRSTLEQYF
cdr3_nt: TGTGCCAGCAGATCCACACTCGAGCAGTACTTC